This T cell receptor beta chain was identified during a study of OX40 agonist ivuxolimab in advanced cancers. Study background: Patients were infused with ivuxolimab every 2 weeks at 0.01 to 10 mg/kg.

Germline CDR1 is MNHEY and CDR2 is SMNVEV (reference sequence). Trimming removed 7 bases from V and 5 bases from J, with 18 bases in between. The CDR3 runs 14 residues. This clone was seen only once. Data came from immunoSEQ multiplex PCR; TCRdb stores just in-frame clones and leaves some out. The sample yields tens of thousands of clones, approximately 91% seen once. The sequence was obtained from an adult with an advanced solid tumor such as melanoma, head and neck, liver or kidney cancer. The sample consisted of CD4+ or CD8+ T cells sorted from blood, taken in a trial of the OX40 agonist ivuxolimab. The V call is TRBV27, the J call TRBJ2-7; TRBD1 or TRBD2 may be the D gene (7 bases each). CDR3 loop: CASTRQGGLNEQYF. The CDR3 bases are TGTGCCAGCACCCGACAGGGAGGGTTGAACGAGCAGTACTTC.